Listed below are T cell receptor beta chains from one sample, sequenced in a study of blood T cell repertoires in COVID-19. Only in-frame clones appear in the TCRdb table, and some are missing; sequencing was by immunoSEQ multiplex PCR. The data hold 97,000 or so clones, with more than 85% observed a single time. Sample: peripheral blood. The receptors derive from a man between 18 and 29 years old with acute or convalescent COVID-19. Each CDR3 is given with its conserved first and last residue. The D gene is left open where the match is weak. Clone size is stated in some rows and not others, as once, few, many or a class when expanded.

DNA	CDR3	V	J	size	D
TGTGCCATCAGTGCCGAATGGACCGGGGAAAAGTACTTC	CAISAEWTGEKYF	TRBV10-3	TRBJ2-5	NA	NA
TGTGCCAGTAGTATTATCCCGTCATCCCACAGGTTCCAGAACACCGGGGAGCTGTTTTTT	CASSIIPSSHRFQNTGELFF	TRBV19	TRBJ2-2	NA	NA
TGTGCCAGCAGTGATGCACAGGGGAGCTCCTATAATTCACCCCTCCACTTT	CASSDAQGSSYNSPLHF	TRBV27	TRBJ1-6	NA	TRBD1
TGTGCCAGCAGCCTTTCAGCTAACTATGGCTACACCTTC	CASSLSANYGYTF	TRBV11-2	TRBJ1-2	NA	NA
TGTGCCACCCGCCTCCCCAGCTCCTACGAGCAGTACTTC	CATRLPSSYEQYF	TRBV10-3	TRBJ2-7	NA	NA
TGTGCCAGCAGCTTAGCCCGTAGCGGGGGCTACAATGAGCAGTTCTTC	CASSLARSGGYNEQFF	TRBV11-3	TRBJ2-1	NA	TRBD2
TGTGCCTGGAGCGTAGGGGGAGGGGCCGTCACTGAAGCTTTCTTT	CAWSVGGGAVTEAFF	TRBV30	TRBJ1-1	NA	NA
TGTGCCAGCTCACCTACTGGGGCCAACGTCCTGACTTTC	CASSPTGANVLTF	TRBV18	TRBJ2-6	NA	NA
TGTGCCAGCACAACACCCCAGGCAGCTAACTATGGCTACACCTTC	CASTTPQAANYGYTF	TRBV6-5	TRBJ1-2	NA	NA
TGCACCAGCAGCCAATCCAGGACTAGCGGGAGATACGAGCAGTACTTC	CTSSQSRTSGRYEQYF	TRBV1	TRBJ2-7	NA	NA
TGTGCCAGCAGCTTGTCAGTCCCCGGGGAGCTGTTTTTT	CASSLSVPGELFF	TRBV5-6	TRBJ2-2	once	NA
TGTGCCAGCAGCTCAGGGGGCGCGGGTCACAATGAGCAGTTCTTC	CASSSGGAGHNEQFF	TRBV9	TRBJ2-1	NA	TRBD1
TGCGCCAGCAGCTTGGGGGGACAGACCACTGAAGCTTTCTTT	CASSLGGQTTEAFF	TRBV5-1	TRBJ1-1	once	TRBD1
TGCGCCAGCAGCCAAGGTGACAGGGTGTCTGGGGCCAACGTCCTGACTTTC	CASSQGDRVSGANVLTF	TRBV4-1	TRBJ2-6	NA	TRBD1
TGTGCCAGCAGTGGAGGGATAAATGAAAAACTGTTTTTT	CASSGGINEKLFF	TRBV2	TRBJ1-4	NA	NA
TGCGCCAGCAGCTTGATGGGCGGGAGCTCCTACAATGAGCAGTTCTTC	CASSLMGGSSYNEQFF	TRBV5-1	TRBJ2-1	NA	TRBD2
TGTGCCAGCAGCGTAGGCTCACAGCTCTATGGCTACACCTTC	CASSVGSQLYGYTF	TRBV9	TRBJ1-2	NA	NA
TGTGCCACCGAGGACAGCGTTCAAGAGACCCAGTACTTC	CATEDSVQETQYF	TRBV24-1	TRBJ2-5	once	NA
TGTGCCAGCAGCAACTCCTGGGCCCAACAGGGTATCTCTGGAAACACCATATATTTT	CASSNSWAQQGISGNTIYF	TRBV21-1	TRBJ1-3	NA	NA
TGTGCCAGCTCACCCCAACGGGGGGGCACCGGGGAGCTGTTTTTT	CASSPQRGGTGELFF	TRBV18	TRBJ2-2	NA	TRBD2
TGTGCCTTACTTAGCGGGAGGAGCTACGAGCAGTACTTC	CALLSGRSYEQYF	TRBV6-5	TRBJ2-7	NA	TRBD2
TGCGCCAGCAGTACAAACAGGGGGCAGGGGGAGCTGTTTTTT	CASSTNRGQGELFF	TRBV10-1	TRBJ2-2	NA	TRBD1
TGTGCCAGCAGCCAAGGGACTAGGGGAGCCGGGGAGCTGTTTTTT	CASSQGTRGAGELFF	TRBV3-1/TRBV3-2	TRBJ2-2	NA	TRBD2
TGCGCCAGCAGCTCCGGGACAGGCCCAAGAGAGACCCAGTACTTC	CASSSGTGPRETQYF	TRBV5-1	TRBJ2-5	NA	TRBD1
TGTGCCAGCAGTGGGGACAGGGGGCACAATGAGCAGTTCTTC	CASSGDRGHNEQFF	TRBV2	TRBJ2-1	NA	TRBD1
TGTGCCAGCTCACCGCTTAAGGGGGCCCTACAAGGTGGCTACACCTTC	CASSPLKGALQGGYTF	TRBV18	TRBJ1-2	NA	TRBD1
TGTGCCAGCAGCAAGACAGGCCTACCCCGCTACAATGAGCAGTTCTTC	CASSKTGLPRYNEQFF	TRBV27	TRBJ2-1	once	NA
TGTGCCAGCAGCCCCGGGACAGGGACCAATTCACCCCTCCACTTT	CASSPGTGTNSPLHF	TRBV3-1/TRBV3-2	TRBJ1-6	once	TRBD1
TGTGCCAGCAGTTACCGGTCGGCGGGGTTGGGTAGCATGAACACTGAAGCTTTCTTT	CASSYRSAGLGSMNTEAFF	TRBV6-2/TRBV6-3	TRBJ1-1	once	NA
TGTGCCAGCTGCCCCCGACTAGCGGGAGGGCCCGATTACAATGAGCAGTTCTTC	CASCPRLAGGPDYNEQFF	TRBV18	TRBJ2-1	NA	TRBD2
TGTGCCAGCAGGGAAGGACACTTCTCTGGAAACACCATATATTTT	CASREGHFSGNTIYF	TRBV27	TRBJ1-3	NA	NA
TGTGCCAGCAGCTTTCGGAGACCGAACACTGAAGCTTTCTTT	CASSFRRPNTEAFF	TRBV5-6	TRBJ1-1	NA	NA
TGTGCCAGCAGCGTCTCAGACAGCCATAATTCACCCCTCCACTTT	CASSVSDSHNSPLHF	TRBV9	TRBJ1-6	NA	NA
TGTGCCAGTAGTAGTATCGGACAGGGAATATTCGACTATGGCTACACCTTC	CASSSIGQGIFDYGYTF	TRBV19	TRBJ1-2	NA	TRBD1
TGCAGCGTTCTATCAGGGAATTCGACCTACGAGCAGTACTTC	CSVLSGNSTYEQYF	TRBV29-1	TRBJ2-7	NA	NA
TGTGCCAGCAGCTTAAATATTGCAGGGGGATCGAATGGCTACACCTTC	CASSLNIAGGSNGYTF	TRBV11-2	TRBJ1-2	NA	TRBD1
TGTGCCAGCAGCTTAGGACAGGGGGTGGATCGGCAGTACTTC	CASSLGQGVDRQYF	TRBV5-6	TRBJ2-7	NA	TRBD1
TGTGCCAGCAGTTACCGGGGACAGGGGATGGGGGAGCTGTTTTTT	CASSYRGQGMGELFF	TRBV6-6	TRBJ2-2	NA	TRBD1
TGTGCCAGCAGCGGGACAGGGGGCTTGAACACTGAAGCTTTCTTT	CASSGTGGLNTEAFF	TRBV7-9	TRBJ1-1	NA	TRBD1
TGTGCCAGCAGCTTAGCCAGGGCCGGGACAGGGATCACTGAAGCTTTCTTT	CASSLARAGTGITEAFF	TRBV11-2	TRBJ1-1	NA	TRBD1
TGTGCCAGTAGTAGCCCCGGGACAGCAGGGAGCACTGAAGCTTTCTTT	CASSSPGTAGSTEAFF	TRBV19	TRBJ1-1	NA	TRBD1
TGTGCCAGATGCCTACCCCACCAAGGCTACACCTTC	CARCLPHQGYTF	TRBV19	TRBJ1-2	NA	NA
TGCGCCAGCAGCCAGACCGCAACTAGCGGAGTCTACAATGAGCAGTTCTTC	CASSQTATSGVYNEQFF	TRBV4-1	TRBJ2-1	NA	TRBD2
TGCGCCAGCAGCCTCAGACTCACAGATACGCAGTATTTT	CASSLRLTDTQYF	TRBV5-1	TRBJ2-3	NA	NA
TGTGCCAGCAGCGTAGATGGGGGGGGGTCACCCCTCCACTTT	CASSVDGGGSPLHF	TRBV9	TRBJ1-6	NA	NA
TGTGCCAGCAGCTTTGGCCAGACCTACGAGCAGTACTTC	CASSFGQTYEQYF	TRBV13	TRBJ2-7	NA	NA
TGTGCCAGCAGCCGCGGAACCGGACAGGGGGCAGTAAACACCATATATTTT	CASSRGTGQGAVNTIYF	TRBV6-2/TRBV6-3	TRBJ1-3	NA	TRBD1
TGTGCCAGCTCAGCCACAGGGAACACTGAAGCTTTCTTT	CASSATGNTEAFF	TRBV18	TRBJ1-1	NA	NA
TGCAGCGTTGGGTCAGGGTCCAACGAGCAGTACTTC	CSVGSGSNEQYF	TRBV29-1	TRBJ2-7	NA	NA